In its sample, the clone carrying this T cell receptor (beta chain) was seen once. Its antigen is unknown. This sample is part of a study of shared clonotypes between healthy human individuals. Findings of the study overall: Clonotype sharing across four donors was observed for around 5% of naive CD4 clonotypes.

Approximately 210 ng DNA, tens of thousands of T cell genomes, went into each sorted-subset replicate PCR. Original data processing: Junction-only sequences without quality scores were provided by ImmunoSEQ, so filtering was different. Sequencing used immunoSEQ multiplex PCR; TCRdb keeps in-frame clones, though not all of them. V and J calls and clone size are those listed in that table; D and trimming were worked out from the DNA. The sample includes about 530,000 clones, around 96% of them seen just once. Germline V gene lookup returns CDR1 MNHEY and CDR2 SVGAGI. The CDR3 has 15 residues. The V gene end was trimmed by 7 bases and the J gene end by 3 bases; junction bases not matched to a gene: 8.

Specimen: naive CD4+ T cells sorted from blood. Subset specified: CD45RA+ positively selected. The sequence was collected from a young woman in good health. The chain uses TRBV6-5 and TRBJ2-3, with 9 bases identical to TRBD2. CDR3 region: CASTPLAGVTDTQYF. The CDR3, as DNA: TGTGCCAGCACCCCCTTAGCGGGAGTGACAGATACGCAGTATTTT.